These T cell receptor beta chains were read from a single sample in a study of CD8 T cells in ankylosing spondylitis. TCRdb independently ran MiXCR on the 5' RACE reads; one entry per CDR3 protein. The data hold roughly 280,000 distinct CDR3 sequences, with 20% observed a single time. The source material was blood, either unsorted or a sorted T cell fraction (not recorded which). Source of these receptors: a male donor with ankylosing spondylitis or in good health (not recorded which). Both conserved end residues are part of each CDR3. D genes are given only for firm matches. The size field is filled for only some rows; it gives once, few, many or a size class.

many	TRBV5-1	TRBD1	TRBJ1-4	TGCGCCAGCAGCGGGACAGCGGGGATTAATGAAAAACTGTTTTTT	CASSGTAGINEKLFF
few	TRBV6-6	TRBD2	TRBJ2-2	TGTGCCAGCACAGCGGGGATCACCGGGGAGCTGTTTTTT	CASTAGITGELFF
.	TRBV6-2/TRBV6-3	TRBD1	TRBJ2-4	TGTGCCAGCAACAAGAGACAGGGGGTCGCCAAAAACATTCAGTACTTC	CASNKRQGVAKNIQYF
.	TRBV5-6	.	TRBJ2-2	TGTGCCAGCAGCCAGGGATATAACACCGGGGAGCTGTTTTTT	CASSQGYNTGELFF
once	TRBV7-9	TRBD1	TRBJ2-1	TGTGCCAGCAGCTTAGGGGACAGGGGCCTCCGGGAGCAGTTCTTC	CASSLGDRGLREQFF
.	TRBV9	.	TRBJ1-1	TGTGCCAGCAGTAGGATCAGGCCACAAAAGAACACTGAAGCTTTCTTT	CASSRIRPQKNTEAFF
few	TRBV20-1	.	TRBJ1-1	TGCAGTGCTAGTGTGCTGGACACGAACACTGAAGCTTTCTTT	CSASVLDTNTEAFF
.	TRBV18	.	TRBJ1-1	TGCGCCAGCTCAGTCGGGACACTGAACACTGAAGCTTTCTTT	CASSVGTLNTEAFF
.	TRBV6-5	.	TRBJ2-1	TGTGCCAGCAGTTACTCGATCGGGTGGGGCAATGAGCAGTTCTTC	CASSYSIGWGNEQFF
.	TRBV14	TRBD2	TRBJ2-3	TGTGCCAGCAGCCAAGTCGGGGGGATAGGAAGAGATACGCAGTATTTT	CASSQVGGIGRDTQYF
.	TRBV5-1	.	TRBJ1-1	TGCGCCAGCAGCTTGAGTGGACTCCCTGGGACTGAAGCTTTCTTT	CASSLSGLPGTEAFF
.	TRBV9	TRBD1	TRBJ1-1	TGTGCCAGCAGCGCTGGGACAGGGGCGATCACTGAAGCTTTCTTT	CASSAGTGAITEAFF
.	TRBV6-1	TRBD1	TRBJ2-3	TGTGCCAGCAGTGCGGACAGGCTTGATTCGCAGTATTTT	CASSADRLDSQYF
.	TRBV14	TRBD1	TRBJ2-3	TGTGCCAGCAGCCTCCGACAGGGGTTGGGCACAGATACGCAGTATTTT	CASSLRQGLGTDTQYF
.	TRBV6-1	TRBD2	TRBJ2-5	TGTGCCAGCAGCCATCTACCTCCCACAGCGGGGGGACGGACCCAGTACTTC	CASSHLPPTAGGRTQYF
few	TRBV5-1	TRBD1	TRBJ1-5	TGCGCCAGCAGCTTGGGGGACAGTAGCAATCAGCCCCAGCATTTT	CASSLGDSSNQPQHF
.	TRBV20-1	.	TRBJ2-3	TGCAGTGCTAGAGATCTAGCCGCAGATACGCAGTATTTT	CSARDLAADTQYF
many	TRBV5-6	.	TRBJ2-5	TGTGCCAGCAGCTCCCCGGGTTCGCAAGAGACCCAGTACTTC	CASSSPGSQETQYF
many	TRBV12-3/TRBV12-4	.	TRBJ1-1	TGTGCCAGCAGTTTAGCGGGTCAGGCTGAAGCTTTCTTT	CASSLAGQAEAFF
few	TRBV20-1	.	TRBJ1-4	TGCAGTGCTACCCTCGAAAGCGCAACTAATGAAAAACTGTTTTTT	CSATLESATNEKLFF
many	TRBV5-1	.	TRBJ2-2	TGCGCCAGCAGCTTGGGGGCAGGACTCTACACCGGGGAGCTGTTTTTT	CASSLGAGLYTGELFF
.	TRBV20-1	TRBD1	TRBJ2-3	TGCAGTGCTAGAACGCCCAGGGGGCTTACAGATACGCAGTATTTT	CSARTPRGLTDTQYF
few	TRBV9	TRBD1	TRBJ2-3	TGTGCCAGCAGCGTCGGGACAGATAGCACAGATACGCAGTATTTT	CASSVGTDSTDTQYF
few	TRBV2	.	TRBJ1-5	TGTGCCAGCAAGTCGGGAGGAGGCAATCAGCCCCAGCATTTT	CASKSGGGNQPQHF
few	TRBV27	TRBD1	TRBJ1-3	TGTGCCAGCGCTCAGGGGGCTGGAAACACCATATATTTT	CASAQGAGNTIYF
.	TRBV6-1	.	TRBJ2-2	TGTGCCAGCAGTGAAGGGGGGTTTGGCACCGGGGAGCTGTTTTTT	CASSEGGFGTGELFF
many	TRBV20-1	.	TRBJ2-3	TGCAGTGCTAGAGATCGCGACCTAGCTAGCACAGATACGCAGTATTTT	CSARDRDLASTDTQYF
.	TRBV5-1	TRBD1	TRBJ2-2	TGCGCCAGCGCCCGGGACAGGGGCCAACTTACGAACACCGGGGAGCTGTTTTTT	CASARDRGQLTNTGELFF
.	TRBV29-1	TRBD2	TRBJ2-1	TGCAGCGTTGAGGGGGGACTAGTTGGGCAGTTCTTC	CSVEGGLVGQFF
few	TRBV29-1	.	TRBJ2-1	TGCAGCGTTGATAGACGGGCGGACAATGAGCAGTTCTTC	CSVDRRADNEQFF
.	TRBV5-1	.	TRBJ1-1	TGCGCCAGCAGCTTGAGCGCGCTATCGGCTGAAGCTTTCTTT	CASSLSALSAEAFF
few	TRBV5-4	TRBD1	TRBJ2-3	TGTGCCAGCAGCGCCGGACAGGGTCTACTAACGCAGTATTTT	CASSAGQGLLTQYF
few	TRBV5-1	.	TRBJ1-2	TGCGCCAGCAGCTTGGCACGGGGAATCGGCGGCTACACCTTC	CASSLARGIGGYTF
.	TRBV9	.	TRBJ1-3	TGTGCCAGCAGCGTAACGACGGGCTCTGGAAACACCATAAATTTT	CASSVTTGSGNTINF
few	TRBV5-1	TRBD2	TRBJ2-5	TGCGCCAGCAGCTTGGGACTAGCGGGAACCCAAGAGACCCAGTACTTC	CASSLGLAGTQETQYF
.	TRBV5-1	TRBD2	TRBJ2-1	TGCGCCAGCAGCTTGGAGGCTAGGCTAGCGGGGGAATCCTACAATGAGCAGTTCTTC	CASSLEARLAGESYNEQFF
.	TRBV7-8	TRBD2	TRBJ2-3	TGTGCCAGCAGCTCTACTAGGGCCGGACTAGGTTCCCAAGGCACAGATACGCAGTATTTT	CASSSTRAGLGSQGTDTQYF